In this sample, the clone carrying this T cell receptor beta chain turned up a few times. The sample belongs to a study of glioma-infiltrating T cells. TCR alpha and beta CDR3 regions were amplified from RNA using iRepertoire nested multiplex PCR. TCRdb re-analysed the multiplex PCR reads in MiXCR, keeping a single row per CDR3 protein. This table holds about 210,000 distinct CDR3 sequences, roughly 32% found once. CDR3 length equals 17 residues. J lost 4 bases, V lost 4 bases, and 12 bases had no gene match. The V call is TRBV12-3 or TRBV12-4, the J call TRBJ2-7, with 11 bases identical to TRBD2. This TCR derives from a human donor with low-grade glioma or glioblastoma, undergoing nonglioma brain surgery, or in good health (not recorded which). Sequenced sample: glioma tissue, nonneoplastic brain tissue, or PBMCs (not recorded which). The CDR3 here is CASSSLAGGPSVYEQYF. The CDR3 nucleotides are TGTGCCAGCAGTTCCTTAGCGGGAGGGCCCTCGGTGTACGAGCAGTACTTC.